This section outlines one T cell receptor beta chain sequence together with its context. The antigen remains unidentified. This entry comes from a study of T cell repertoires in cytomegalovirus infection. Across the study: The public TCR beta signatures pointed to both CMV infection and matching HLA type.

MiXCR was run by TCRdb on the reads, yielding one entry per CDR3 protein. The table has nearly 700,000 distinct CDR3 sequences, roughly a third seen once. Findings of the study overall: CMV carriers having the relevant HLA were flagged by cumulative public TCR beta family frequency. Clonotype analysis showed dominance of the ex vivo response by HLA-C-restricted CMV-specific TCR beta clonotypes.

Germline loops: CDR1 LGHDT, CDR2 YNNKEL (reference sequence). The ends were cut back, 11 bases at V and 2 bases at J, with 14 bases in the middle. This CDR3 has 13 residues. Sample: cultured PBMCs, taken from culture after CMV antigen stimulation. The chain uses TRBV3-1 and TRBJ2-3; D possibly matches TRBD1 or TRBD2 (5 bases each). The sequence derives from a human donor in good health (CMV status not recorded). Some clones in this sample may be carry-over from other donors' samples. The CDR3 DNA reads TGTGCCGTAGAGGGGAAAAACACAGATACGCAGTATTTT. Its protein product is CAVEGKNTDTQYF.